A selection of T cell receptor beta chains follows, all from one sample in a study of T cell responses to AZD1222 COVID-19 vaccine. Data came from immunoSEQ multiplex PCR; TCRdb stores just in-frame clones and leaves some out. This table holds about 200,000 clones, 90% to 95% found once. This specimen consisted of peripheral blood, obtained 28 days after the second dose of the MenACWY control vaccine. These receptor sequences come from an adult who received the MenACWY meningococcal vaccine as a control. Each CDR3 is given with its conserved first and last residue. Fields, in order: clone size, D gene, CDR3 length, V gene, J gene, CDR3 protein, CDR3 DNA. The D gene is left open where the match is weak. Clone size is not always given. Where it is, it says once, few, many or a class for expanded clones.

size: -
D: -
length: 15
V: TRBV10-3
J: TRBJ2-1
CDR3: CAITPTGFGFNEQFF
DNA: TGTGCCATCACCCCAACAGGGTTTGGTTTCAATGAGCAGTTCTTC

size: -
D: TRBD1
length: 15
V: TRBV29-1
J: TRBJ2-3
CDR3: CSVLPQGARTDTQYF
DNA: TGCAGCGTCCTACCACAGGGGGCCCGGACAGATACGCAGTATTTT

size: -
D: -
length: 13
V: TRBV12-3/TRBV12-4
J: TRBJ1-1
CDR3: CASTRQRNTEAFF
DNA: TGTGCCAGCACGAGGCAGCGGAACACTGAAGCTTTCTTT

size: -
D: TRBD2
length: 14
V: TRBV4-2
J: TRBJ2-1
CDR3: CASSQGLDGNEQFF
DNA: TGTGCCAGCAGCCAGGGACTAGATGGCAATGAGCAGTTCTTC

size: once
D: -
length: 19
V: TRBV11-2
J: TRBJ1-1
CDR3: CASSLESQGVVSRNTEAFF
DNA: TGTGCCAGCAGCTTAGAGAGTCAAGGGGTTGTATCTCGGAACACTGAAGCTTTCTTT

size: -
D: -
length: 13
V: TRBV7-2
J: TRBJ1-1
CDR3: CASSLNFGREAFF
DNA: TGTGCCAGCAGCTTAAATTTTGGTCGTGAAGCTTTCTTT

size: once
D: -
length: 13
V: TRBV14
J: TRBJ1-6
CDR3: CASSQRFADRLHF
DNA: TGTGCCAGCAGCCAGCGTTTCGCGGACCGACTCCACTTT

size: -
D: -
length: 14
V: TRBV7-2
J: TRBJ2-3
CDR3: CASSLAQGLDTQYF
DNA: TGTGCCAGCAGCTTAGCCCAGGGTTTGGATACGCAGTATTTT

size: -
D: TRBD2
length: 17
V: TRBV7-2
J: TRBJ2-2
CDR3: CASRGRGLAANTGELFF
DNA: TGTGCCAGCAGAGGCCGAGGGCTAGCGGCAAACACCGGGGAGCTGTTTTTT

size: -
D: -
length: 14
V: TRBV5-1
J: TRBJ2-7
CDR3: CASSLGFGLDEQYF
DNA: TGCGCCAGCAGCTTGGGGTTCGGGCTGGACGAGCAGTACTTC

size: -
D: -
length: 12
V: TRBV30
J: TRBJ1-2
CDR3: CAWSFNRDGYTF
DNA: TGTGCCTGGAGTTTCAATCGGGATGGCTACACCTTC

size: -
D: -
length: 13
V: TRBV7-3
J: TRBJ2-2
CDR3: CASSLRVTGELFF
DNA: TGTGCCAGCAGCCTAAGGGTCACCGGGGAGCTGTTTTTT

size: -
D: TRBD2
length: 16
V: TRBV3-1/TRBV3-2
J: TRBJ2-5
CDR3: CASSPPGTSGRETQYF
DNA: TGTGCCAGCAGCCCTCCCGGGACTAGCGGGAGGGAGACCCAGTACTTC

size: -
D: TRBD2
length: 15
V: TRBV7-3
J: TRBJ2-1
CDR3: CASSPGLAYGNEQFF
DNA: TGTGCCAGCAGCCCCGGACTAGCCTACGGCAATGAGCAGTTCTTC

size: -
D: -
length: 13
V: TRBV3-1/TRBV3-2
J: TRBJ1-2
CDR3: CASSQDFGDGYTF
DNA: TGTGCCAGCAGCCAAGATTTTGGGGATGGCTACACCTTC

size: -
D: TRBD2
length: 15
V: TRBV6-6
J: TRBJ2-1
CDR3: CASRYSLAVYNEQFF
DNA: TGTGCCAGCAGGTACAGCCTAGCGGTTTACAATGAGCAGTTCTTC

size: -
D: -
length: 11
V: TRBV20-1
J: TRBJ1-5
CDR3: CSARSGQPQHF
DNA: TGCAGTGCTAGGTCCGGTCAGCCCCAGCATTTT

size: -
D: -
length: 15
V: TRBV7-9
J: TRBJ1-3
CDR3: CASSLQGLLRNTIYF
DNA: TGTGCCAGCAGCTTACAGGGTTTATTGAGAAACACCATATATTTT

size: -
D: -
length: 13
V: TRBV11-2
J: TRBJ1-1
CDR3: CASSFQKNTEAFF
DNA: TGTGCCAGCAGCTTTCAGAAGAACACTGAAGCTTTCTTT

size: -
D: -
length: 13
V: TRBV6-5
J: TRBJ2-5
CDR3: CASSWVSRETQYF
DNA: TGTGCCAGCAGTTGGGTCTCGAGGGAGACCCAGTACTTC

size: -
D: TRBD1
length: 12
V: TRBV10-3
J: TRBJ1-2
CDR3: CAINGQAYGYTF
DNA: TGTGCCATCAATGGACAGGCCTATGGCTACACCTTC

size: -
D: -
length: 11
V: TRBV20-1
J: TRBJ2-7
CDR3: CSAFREYEQYF
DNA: TGCAGTGCCTTCAGGGAGTACGAGCAGTACTTC